The 29 T cell receptor beta chains reported below all come from one sample, sequenced in a study of cytomegalovirus exposure and HLA in healthy donors. Primers for the PCR totalled 60 Vbeta and 13 Jbeta. Profiled with immunoSEQ multiplex PCR; TCRdb holds only in-frame clones, not every one. The sample lists about 130,000 clones; around 82% were seen once. Material for sequencing was PBMCs. These receptors came from a woman aged 35 to 49 in good health and CMV-seropositive.

J is TRBJ1-3 and V is TRBV9; 7 bases fit TRBD1. Germline V lookup: CDR1 SGDLS, CDR2 YYNGEE. This CDR3 comprises 15 residues. V lost 3 bases and J lost 3; bases outside the gene matches: 6. This CDR3 reads CASSAPRGSGNTIYF. For the CDR3, the DNA is TGTGCCAGCAGCGCCCCCAGGGGGAGTGGAAACACCATATATTTT.

The chain recombines TRBV7-9 with TRBJ1-1; 7 nucleotides line up with TRBD1. Germline V gene data show CDR1 as SEHNR and CDR2 as FQNEAQ (reference sequence). V shed 6 bases and J 4 bases; nucleotides not matched to a gene: 23. The CDR3 spans 19 residues. CDR3 residues: CASRLTSRGQRTAGTEAFF. The CDR3 DNA is TGTGCCAGCAGACTTACGTCAAGGGGGCAGCGGACCGCCGGCACTGAAGCTTTCTTT.

This chain connects TRBV28 to TRBJ1-5, with D unresolved. The V end lost 3 bases, the J end lost 0 bases, and 9 bases lay between the germline ends. Germline V lookup: CDR1 MDHEN, CDR2 SYDVKM. The CDR3 has 15 residues. CDR3 bases: TGTGCCAGCAGTTTTCGGTTCTATAGCAATCAGCCCCAGCATTTT. Encoded protein: CASSFRFYSNQPQHF. Full variable domain (outside the CDR3, taken from reference TRBV28 and TRBJ1-5): DVKVTQSSRYLVKRTGEKVFLECVQDMDHENMFWYRQDPGLGLRLIYFSYDVKMKEKGDIPEGYSVSREKKERFSLILESASTNQTSMYLCASSFRFYSNQPQHFGDGTRLSIL.

V is TRBV6-6 and J is TRBJ2-2, with D hard to call. Trimming pared 2 bases from V and 3 bases from J, leaving 4 bases between. This CDR3 has 13 residues. In germline, CDR1 is MNHNY, CDR2 SVGAGI (reference sequence). The CDR3 reads CASSYQYTGELFF. CDR3 in DNA: TGTGCCAGCAGTTACCAATACACCGGGGAGCTGTTTTTT.

The chain combines TRBV19 with TRBJ2-5; a possible D gene is TRBD1 (6 bases). V was trimmed by 5 bases and J by 3 bases, leaving 10 bases between them. Germline V gene data show CDR1 as LNHDA and CDR2 as SQIVND (reference sequence). The CDR3 loop spans 13 amino acids. In DNA, the CDR3 is TGTGCCAGTAGTCCCCGGACAGAAGAGACCCAGTACTTC. This encodes CASSPRTEETQYF.

The chain has TRBV18 and TRBJ1-5; TRBD1 might be the D (6 bases). This CDR3 has 12 residues. V was trimmed by 5 bases and J by 7 bases, leaving 9 bases between them. From germline, CDR1 is KGHSH and CDR2 LQKENI. This chain's CDR3 is CASSDRRQPQHF. The CDR3 DNA reads TGTGCCAGCTCAGACAGGAGGCAGCCCCAGCATTTT.

This rearrangement joins TRBV30 to TRBJ2-3; D perhaps matches TRBD1 (6 bases). Trimming pared 2 bases from V and 0 bases from J, leaving 12 bases between. This CDR3 has 15 residues. Germline CDR1 and CDR2: GTSNPN and SVGIG (reference sequence). Here the CDR3 reads CAWSQGSLSTDTQYF. In DNA, the CDR3 is TGTGCCTGGAGTCAGGGGTCCCTCAGCACAGATACGCAGTATTTT.

The chain carries TRBV20-1 and TRBJ2-5; perhaps TRBD1 as D (6 bases). The V gene lost 8 bases and the J gene lost 0 bases, with 7 bases spanning the gap. Germline V CDR1 and CDR2: DFQATT, SNEGSKA (reference sequence). This CDR3 is 11 amino acids long. The CDR3 DNA sequence: TGCAGTACAGGGTACCAAGAGACCCAGTACTTC. This gives the protein CSTGYQETQYF.

Notes on this clone: The same CDR3 is also encoded by other DNA sequences in this sample. The gene calls are TRBV7-9 and TRBJ2-5; 7 positions agree with TRBD1. This CDR3 comprises 16 residues. Germline V gives CDR1 SEHNR, CDR2 FQNEAQ (reference sequence). V was clipped by 3 bases and J by 1 base; unmatched bases: 8. CDR3 nucleotides: TGTGCCAGCAGCTTGGGAGATAGGGGGCTCCAAGAGACCCAGTACTTC. This sequence encodes CASSLGDRGLQETQYF.

J is TRBJ2-1 and V is TRBV6-4; 8 bases line up with TRBD1. The CDR3 runs 15 residues. CDR1 is MRHNA, CDR2 SNTAGT, per germline. J gave up 4 bases and V 4 bases, and 6 bases lay outside the gene matches. CDR3: CASSADRESYNEQFF. The CDR3 DNA reads as TGTGCCAGCAGTGCGGACAGGGAGTCGTACAATGAGCAGTTCTTC.

This chain links TRBV9 with TRBJ1-1; TRBD1 aligns across 7 bases. CDR3 length: 15 amino acids. V lost 0 bases to trimming and J lost 4 bases; unmatched junction nucleotides: 6. Germline loops: CDR1 SGDLS, CDR2 YYNGEE. For the CDR3, the DNA is TGTGCCAGCAGCGTAGGAGGAGGGGGCGTCACTGAAGCTTTCTTT. Translated, it gives CASSVGGGGVTEAFF.

The chain carries TRBV6-1 and TRBJ1-2; TRBD1 matches at 7 bases. Germline CDR1 reads MNHNS; CDR2 reads SASEGT. CDR3 length: 15 amino acids. V trimming: 6 bases; J trimming: 0 bases; junction bases outside the gene matches: 7. For the CDR3, the DNA is TGTGCCAGCAGGAGGACAGGCGTATCTAACTATGGCTACACCTTC. It translates to CASRRTGVSNYGYTF.

This chain links TRBV9 with TRBJ2-1; unclear D gene. Between the trimmed V and J ends, which lost 7 bases and 5 bases, there was a span of 4 bases. Germline values: CDR1 SGDLS, CDR2 YYNGEE. The CDR3 totals 10 residues. The CDR3 sequence is CASGDNEQFF. The CDR3 DNA reads as TGTGCCAGCGGAGACAATGAGCAGTTCTTC.

The CDR3 sequence: CASSLRAGTGVTEAFF. CDR3 nucleotide sequence: TGCGCCAGCAGCCTCAGAGCCGGGACAGGGGTGACTGAAGCTTTCTTT. The rearrangement joins TRBV5-1 to TRBJ1-1, with 10 bases lining up with TRBD1. Germline values: CDR1 SGHRS, CDR2 YFSETQ. V gave up 4 bases and J gave up 5 bases; unmatched junction bases: 11. The CDR3 contains 16 residues.

The rearrangement uses TRBV30 and TRBJ1-1; no firm D call. The V end lost 8 bases, the J end lost 5 bases, and 12 bases lay between the germline ends. The CDR3 contains 11 residues. CDR1 is GTSNPN and CDR2 is SVGIG in the germline V gene (reference sequence). CDR3 residues: CALLTGTEAFF. The CDR3 region has the DNA TGTGCCCTTCTCACGGGGACTGAAGCTTTCTTT.

In its sample, this clone was seen once. The rearrangement uses TRBV5-8 and TRBJ1-5, with a weak D call TRBD1 (6 bases). Germline lookup yields CDR1 SGHTS and CDR2 YDEGEE. The V gene lost 2 bases and the J gene lost 3 bases, with 15 bases spanning the gap. CDR3 size: 16 residues. The CDR3 reads CASSFGDKATNQPQHF. CDR3 DNA sequence: TGTGCCAGCAGCTTCGGGGACAAGGCCACCAATCAGCCCCAGCATTTT.

A word on this clone: Other DNA sequences in the sample encode the same CDR3. This chain uses TRBV30 with TRBJ2-5; perhaps TRBD1 as D (6 bases). The germline V gene has CDR1 GTSNPN and CDR2 SVGIG (reference sequence). There are 12 residues in the CDR3. The germline V and J ends were trimmed by 4 bases and 5 bases, with 11 bases remaining between them. The CDR3 loop is CAWTGGGETQYF. In DNA, the CDR3 is TGTGCCTGGACTGGGGGCGGGGAGACCCAGTACTTC. Full variable domain (outside the CDR3, taken from reference TRBV30 and TRBJ2-5): SQTIHQWPATLVQPVGSPLSLECTVEGTSNPNLYWYRQAAGRGLQLLFYSVGIGQISSEVPQNLSASRPQDRQFILSSKKLLLSDSGFYLCAWTGGGETQYFGPGTRLLVL.

J is TRBJ2-5 and V is TRBV29-1; 9 bases agree with TRBD2. V shed 7 bases and J 5 bases; nucleotides not matched to a gene: 5. Germline-derived CDR1 and CDR2 are SQVTM and ANQGSEA. The CDR3 is 12 residues long. For the CDR3, the DNA is TGCAGCGCCTGTCTAGCGGGGGAGACCCAGTACTTC. Its protein is CSACLAGETQYF.

The V and J genes are TRBV6-5 and TRBJ1-1; 9 positions match TRBD1. The CDR3 is 15 residues long. CDR1 MNHEY and CDR2 SVGAGI come from the germline V gene. V lost 0 bases to trimming and J lost 6 bases; unmatched junction nucleotides: 5. Here the CDR3 reads CASSYSTQGASEAFF. CDR3 in DNA: TGTGCCAGCAGTTACTCGACACAGGGGGCGTCTGAAGCTTTCTTT.

This chain links TRBV19 with TRBJ2-1, with 9 bases aligning to TRBD2. This CDR3 has 13 amino acids. Trimming took 4 bases from V and 9 from J; bases not matched to a gene: 4. The germline V gene encodes CDR1 LNHDA and CDR2 SQIVND (reference sequence). For the CDR3, the DNA is TGTGCCAGTAGTACGGCTAGCGGGATTGAGCAGTTCTTC. Amino acid sequence: CASSTASGIEQFF.

The gene calls are TRBV13 and TRBJ2-5, with D perhaps matching TRBD2 (5 bases). The CDR3 runs 13 residues. The germline gives CDR1 PRHDT, CDR2 FYEKMQ (reference sequence). Trimming removed 7 bases at V and 5 bases at J, with 14 bases between. The CDR3 sequence is CASTSFGGETQYF. As DNA, the CDR3 is TGTGCCAGCACCTCGTTCGGAGGCGAGACCCAGTACTTC.

The V call is TRBV19, the J call TRBJ1-1; maybe TRBD1 (6 bases). The CDR3 is 15 amino acids. Germline V CDR1 and CDR2: LNHDA, SQIVND (reference sequence). V dropped 5 bases and J dropped 2 bases, with 15 bases sitting between them. For the CDR3, the DNA is TGTGCCAGTAGTGCGGACAGCACGGGAAACACTGAAGCTTTCTTT. The encoded protein is CASSADSTGNTEAFF.

This clone has just a few counts. The CDR3 nucleotides read TGTGCCAGCAGTTACCTCCGGACTGGCACAGATACGCAGTATTTT. Amino acid sequence: CASSYLRTGTDTQYF. V gene TRBV6-5 combines with J gene TRBJ2-3; tentative D call: TRBD2 (5 bases). Trimming pared 2 bases from V and 1 base from J, leaving 10 bases between. Looked up from germline, CDR1 is MNHEY and CDR2 is SVGAGI. CDR3 length: 15 residues.

The rearrangement joins TRBV30 to TRBJ1-4, with D possibly being TRBD1 (5 bases). The CDR3 is 11 amino acids. Looked up from germline, CDR1 is GTSNPN and CDR2 is SVGIG (reference sequence). Trimming took off 8 bases at V and 3 bases at J, with 7 bases between the two ends. In nucleotides, the CDR3 is TGTGCCGGGGCAGCTAATGAAAAACTGTTTTTT. It yields the protein CAGAANEKLFF.

The chain recombines TRBV20-1 with TRBJ2-1; D ambiguous. V was pared by 6 bases and J by 4 bases, with 7 bases between. Germline values: CDR1 DFQATT, CDR2 SNEGSKA (reference sequence). The CDR3 covers 11 residues. This chain's CDR3 is CSALRYNEQFF. In DNA, the CDR3 is TGCAGTGCCCTCAGATACAATGAGCAGTTCTTC.

This clone was observed a few times. This chain links TRBV2 with TRBJ2-7; the D gene is possibly TRBD1 (5 bases). Germline V gives CDR1 SNHLY, CDR2 FYNNEI. The CDR3 covers 12 residues. Trimming stripped 6 bases from V and 0 bases from J, with 6 bases between. In DNA form, the CDR3 reads TGTGCCAGCAGGGACACCTCCTACGAGCAGTACTTC. Residues: CASRDTSYEQYF.

This sequence joins TRBV9 and TRBJ2-2; 8 positions agree with TRBD2. From germline, CDR1 is SGDLS and CDR2 YYNGEE. CDR3 length equals 16 residues. The junction had 6 bases not matched to a gene; V was cut back by 0 bases and J by 5 bases. CDR3 in amino acids: CASSVVAGGATGELFF. The CDR3 DNA reads TGTGCCAGCAGCGTAGTGGCGGGAGGTGCGACCGGGGAGCTGTTTTTT.

This CDR3 reads CASSRGLDSTDTQYF. The CDR3 DNA sequence: TGTGCCAGCAGCCGAGGACTGGATAGCACAGATACGCAGTATTTT. This sequence joins TRBV4-2 and TRBJ2-3, with a weak D call TRBD2 (5 bases). Germline CDR1 and CDR2: LGHNA and YNFKEQ. V was shortened by 4 bases and J by 0 bases, with 11 bases between the two germline ends. CDR3 length equals 15 residues.

V gene TRBV9 combines with J gene TRBJ2-7, with a possible D match to TRBD2 (6 bases). CDR3 length: 16 residues. V lost 0 bases and J 3 bases, leaving 16 bases between the germline ends. Germline V lookup: CDR1 SGDLS, CDR2 YYNGEE. The CDR3: CASSVAWGLVNYEQYF. CDR3 coding DNA: TGTGCCAGCAGCGTAGCCTGGGGACTGGTGAACTACGAGCAGTACTTC. The full variable domain, in which reference TRBV9 and TRBJ2-7 provide the parts outside the CDR3, is DSGVTQTPKHLITATGQRVTLRCSPRSGDLSVYWYQQSLDQGLQFLIQYYNGEERAKGNILERFSAQQFPDLHSELNLSSLELGDSALYFCASSVAWGLVNYEQYFGPGTRLTVT.